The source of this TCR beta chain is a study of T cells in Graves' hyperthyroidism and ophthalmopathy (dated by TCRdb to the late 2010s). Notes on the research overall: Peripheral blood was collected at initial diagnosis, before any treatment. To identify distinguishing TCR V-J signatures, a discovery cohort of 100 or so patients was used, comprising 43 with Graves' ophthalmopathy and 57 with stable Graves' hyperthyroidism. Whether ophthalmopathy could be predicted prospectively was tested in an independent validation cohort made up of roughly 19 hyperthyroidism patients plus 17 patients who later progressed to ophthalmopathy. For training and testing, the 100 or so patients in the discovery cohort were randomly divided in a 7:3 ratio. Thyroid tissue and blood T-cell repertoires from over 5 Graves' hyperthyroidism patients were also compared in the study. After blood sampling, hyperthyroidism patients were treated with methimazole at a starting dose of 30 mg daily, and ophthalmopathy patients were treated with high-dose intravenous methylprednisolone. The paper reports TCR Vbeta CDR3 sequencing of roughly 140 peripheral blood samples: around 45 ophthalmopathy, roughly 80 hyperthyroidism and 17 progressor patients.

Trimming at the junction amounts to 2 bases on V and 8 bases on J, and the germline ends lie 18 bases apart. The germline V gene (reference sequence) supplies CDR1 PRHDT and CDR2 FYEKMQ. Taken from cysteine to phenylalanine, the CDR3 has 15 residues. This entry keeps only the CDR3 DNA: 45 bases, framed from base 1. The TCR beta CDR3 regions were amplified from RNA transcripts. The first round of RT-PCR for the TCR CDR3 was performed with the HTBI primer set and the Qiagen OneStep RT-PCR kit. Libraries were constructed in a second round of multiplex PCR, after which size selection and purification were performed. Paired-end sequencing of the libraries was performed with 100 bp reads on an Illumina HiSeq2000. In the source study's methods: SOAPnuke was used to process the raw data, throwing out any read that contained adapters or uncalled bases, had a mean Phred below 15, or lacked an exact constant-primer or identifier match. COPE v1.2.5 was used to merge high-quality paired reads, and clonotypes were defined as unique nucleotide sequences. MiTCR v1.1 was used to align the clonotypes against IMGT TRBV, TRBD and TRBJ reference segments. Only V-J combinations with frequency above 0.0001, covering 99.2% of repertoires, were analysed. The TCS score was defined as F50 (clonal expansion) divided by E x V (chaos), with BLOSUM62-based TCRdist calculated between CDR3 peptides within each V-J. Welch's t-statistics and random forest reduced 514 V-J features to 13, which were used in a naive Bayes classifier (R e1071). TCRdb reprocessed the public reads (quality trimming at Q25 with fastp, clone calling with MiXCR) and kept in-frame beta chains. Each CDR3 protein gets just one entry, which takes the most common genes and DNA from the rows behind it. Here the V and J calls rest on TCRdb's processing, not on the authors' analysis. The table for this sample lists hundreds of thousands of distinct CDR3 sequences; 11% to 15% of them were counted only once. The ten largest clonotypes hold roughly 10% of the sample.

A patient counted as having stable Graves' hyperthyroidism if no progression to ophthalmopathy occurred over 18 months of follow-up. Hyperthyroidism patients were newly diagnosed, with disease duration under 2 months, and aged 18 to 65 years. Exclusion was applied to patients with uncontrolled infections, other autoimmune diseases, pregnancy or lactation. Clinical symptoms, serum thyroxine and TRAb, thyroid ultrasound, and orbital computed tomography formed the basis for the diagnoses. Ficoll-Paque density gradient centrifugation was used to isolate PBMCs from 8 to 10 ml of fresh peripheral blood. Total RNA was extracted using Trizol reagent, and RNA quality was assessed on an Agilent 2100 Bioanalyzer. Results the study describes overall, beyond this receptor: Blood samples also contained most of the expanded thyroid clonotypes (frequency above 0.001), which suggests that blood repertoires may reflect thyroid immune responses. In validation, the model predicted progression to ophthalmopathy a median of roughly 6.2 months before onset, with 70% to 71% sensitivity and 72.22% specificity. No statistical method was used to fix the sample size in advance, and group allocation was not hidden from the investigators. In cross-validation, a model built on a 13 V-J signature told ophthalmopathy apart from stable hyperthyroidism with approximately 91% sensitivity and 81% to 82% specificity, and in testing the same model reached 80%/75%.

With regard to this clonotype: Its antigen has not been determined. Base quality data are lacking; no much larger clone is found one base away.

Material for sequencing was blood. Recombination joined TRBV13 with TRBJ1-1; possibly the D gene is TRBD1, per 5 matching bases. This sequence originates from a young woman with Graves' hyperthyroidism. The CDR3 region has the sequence CASSLSRDQPVEAFF. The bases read TGTGCCAGCAGCTTATCAAGGGACCAGCCTGTAGAAGCTTTCTTT. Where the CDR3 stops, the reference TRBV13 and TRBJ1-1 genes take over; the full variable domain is AAGVIQSPRHLIKEKRETATLKCYPIPRHDTVYWYQQGPGQDPQFLISFYEKMQSDKGSIPDRFSAQQFSDYHSELNMSSLELGDSALYFCASSLSRDQPVEAFFGQGTRLTVV.